Listed here is a single T cell receptor (beta chain). Combining a sample-barcoded 5' primer with a J-beta primer mix, a second PCR ran for roughly 7 to 12 cycles. Each cDNA molecule, via a template-switch adaptor with 12 random nucleotides, was tagged. TCRdb reanalysed the 5' RACE reads using MiXCR and keeps one entry per CDR3 protein. This sample yields about 780,000 distinct CDR3 sequences, of which roughly 25% are seen a single time; approximately 2.9% belongs to the top ten. The study recruited healthy Caucasian donors from Russia who were aged roughly 6 to 100. Between the trimmed V and J ends, which lost 2 bases and 6 bases, there was a span of 6 bases. This CDR3 is built from 12 residues. Germline loops: CDR1 ENHRY, CDR2 SYGVKD. These data belong to a study of blood T cells in healthy people across ages. The same data also contributed to another study, on T cells of mothers and their children.

The TCR comes from a boy between 5 and 17 years old in good health. The rearrangement uses TRBV10-3 and TRBJ2-3; D remains ambiguous. The specimen was blood. The CDR3 protein is CAISEEPDTQYF. CDR3 bases: TGTGCCATCAGTGAGGAACCGGATACGCAGTATTTT.